These 26 T cell receptor beta chains were sequenced from one sample in a study of response to subunit inactivated influenza vaccine. TCRdb re-derived calls from the RT-PCR reads in MiXCR, one entry per CDR3 protein. The table includes around 790,000 distinct CDR3 sequences, approximately 22% detected once. The specimen comprised PBMCs from blood, sampled 4 to 6 days after vaccination. These TCRs come from a man aged 50-60 years who received an inactivated influenza vaccine.

This clonotype was seen a few times. The chain combines TRBV20-1 with TRBJ1-2, with TRBD1 as a possible D gene (6 bases). Germline CDR1 DFQATT, CDR2 SNEGSKA (reference sequence). The CDR3 has 13 amino acids. The V and J ends lost 3 bases and 4 bases respectively, with 12 bases between them. The CDR3 DNA follows: TGCAGTGCTAGCGGGGGCGCCGGCTATGGCTACACCTTC. It translates to CSASGGAGYGYTF.

The chain recombines TRBV4-1 with TRBJ2-2; 12 nucleotides align to TRBD2. V gave up 4 bases and J gave up 6 bases; unmatched junction bases: 3. The CDR3 is made up of 15 amino acids. The germline V gene encodes CDR1 MGHRA and CDR2 YSYEKL. The CDR3 here is CASSLRTSGAGELFF. The CDR3 nucleotides read TGCGCCAGCAGCCTACGGACTAGCGGGGCCGGGGAGCTGTTTTTT.

The chain uses TRBV28 and TRBJ2-2, with D perhaps TRBD1 (5 bases). V was trimmed by 9 bases and J by 3 bases, leaving 17 bases between them. This CDR3 contains 15 residues. The germline CDR1 and CDR2 sequences are MDHEN and SYDVKM. CDR3 sequence: CASPPSQGDTGELFF. CDR3 nucleotides: TGTGCCAGTCCGCCGAGTCAAGGGGACACCGGGGAGCTGTTTTTT.

The V gene is TRBV28, the J gene TRBJ2-6; D uncertain. This CDR3 is built from 14 residues. V was trimmed by 7 bases and J by 6 bases, leaving 13 bases between them. The V gene's germline CDR1 is MDHEN and CDR2 SYDVKM. CDR3 loop: CASTGRGAANVLTF. As DNA, the CDR3 is TGTGCCAGCACCGGGCGTGGTGCGGCCAACGTCCTGACTTTC.

This clonotype has more than one count but fewer than ten. This chain uses TRBV12-3 or TRBV12-4 with TRBJ2-4; TRBD1 might be the D (5 bases). This CDR3 spans 15 amino acids. Deletions cut 7 bases from V and 6 bases from J, with 19 bases between. CDR3 DNA: TGTGCCAGCACCCGACCTACACCTAGGGGAAACATTCAGTACTTC. Residues: CASTRPTPRGNIQYF.

This chain connects TRBV7-2 to TRBJ2-3; 7 nucleotides match TRBD1. This CDR3 contains 14 residues. V shed 5 bases, J shed 5 bases, and the junction held 7 bases outside the gene matches. The germline CDR1 and CDR2 sequences are SGHTA and FQGNSA. The CDR3 sequence is CASSREGAGDTQYF. Written as DNA, the CDR3 is TGTGCCAGCAGCCGTGAGGGGGCGGGAGATACGCAGTATTTT.

This clonotype was seen a few times. The genes are TRBV20-1 and TRBJ1-2; D is unresolved. The CDR3 spans 14 residues. V was cut by 3 bases and J by 0 bases, with 11 bases left in between. Germline lookup yields CDR1 DFQATT and CDR2 SNEGSKA (reference sequence). The CDR3 is CSASYSYPNYGYTF. The CDR3, as DNA: TGCAGTGCTAGCTACAGCTATCCTAACTATGGCTACACCTTC.

V and J are TRBV6-2 or TRBV6-3 and TRBJ2-1, with TRBD1 matching over 9 bases. Trimming removed 4 bases from V and 6 bases from J; junction bases left unmatched: 7. From germline, CDR1 is MNHEY and CDR2 SVGEGT. The CDR3 extends over 15 amino acids. CDR3 protein: CASSLDRGRSNEQFF. The CDR3, as DNA: TGTGCCAGCAGTTTGGACAGGGGAAGGAGCAATGAGCAGTTCTTC.

This clonotype came up a few times. This chain uses TRBV20-1 with TRBJ2-5; 10 bases agree with TRBD1. After removal of 5 bases from V and 2 bases from J, the junction contained 11 bases not matched to a gene. Germline-derived CDR1 and CDR2 are DFQATT and SNEGSKA (reference sequence). The CDR3 runs 16 residues. The CDR3 DNA reads TGCAGTGCTTCGGGACAGGGGCGCCTCCGACAAGAGACCCAGTACTTC. This codes for CSASGQGRLRQETQYF.

The rearrangement links TRBV27 to TRBJ2-3, with TRBD1 identical over 8 bases. CDR1 is MNHEY and CDR2 is SMNVEV in the germline V gene (reference sequence). The CDR3 sequence is 17 residues long. The V gene end was trimmed by 5 bases and the J gene end by 2 bases; junction bases not matched to a gene: 12. The CDR3 spells CASSPLQGGIPTDTQYF. CDR3 sequence (DNA): TGTGCCAGCAGTCCTTTACAGGGGGGCATCCCCACAGATACGCAGTATTTT.

The rearrangement uses TRBV4-3 and TRBJ2-2; 10 nucleotides match TRBD2. J lost 4 bases, V lost 1 base, and 6 bases had no gene match. This CDR3 has 17 amino acids. Germline CDR1 is LGHNA and CDR2 is YSLEER. CDR3 region: CASSQGDLAGVTGELFF. The CDR3 nucleotides read TGCGCCAGCAGCCAAGGAGATCTAGCGGGAGTCACCGGGGAGCTGTTTTTT.

This clonotype showed up many times. The chain carries TRBV27 and TRBJ2-5, with TRBD2 identical over 10 bases. Germline loops: CDR1 MNHEY, CDR2 SMNVEV (reference sequence). This CDR3 region has 14 residues. V was clipped by 2 bases and J by 4 bases; unmatched bases: 1. The CDR3 coding sequence is TGTGCCAGCAGTTTAGTAGCGGGGGGAGAGACCCAGTACTTC. It encodes CASSLVAGGETQYF.

The chain links TRBV3-1 to TRBJ1-2, with D possibly matching TRBD1 (5 bases). Germline V gene data show CDR1 as LGHDT and CDR2 as YNNKEL (reference sequence). Trimming took 11 bases from V and 3 from J, leaving 13 bases between them. CDR3 length equals 12 residues. This chain's CDR3 is CAGQGGDYGYTF. The CDR3 nucleotides read TGTGCCGGCCAGGGCGGGGACTATGGCTACACCTTC.

The chain couples TRBV6-5 to TRBJ2-7; D unresolved. CDR1 and CDR2 from the germline V gene are MNHEY and SVGAGI. V lost 3 bases and J lost 2, with 14 bases in between. There are 15 residues in the CDR3. This CDR3 reads CASSYRADNTYEQYF. The CDR3 DNA is TGTGCCAGCAGTTATAGGGCAGATAATACCTACGAGCAGTACTTC.

The chain employs TRBV4-2 and TRBJ2-5; TRBD1 matches 7 bases. Germline loops: CDR1 LGHNA, CDR2 YNFKEQ. The CDR3 length is 14 residues. J was trimmed by 5 bases and V by 3 bases; bases with no gene match: 6. The CDR3 nucleotides are TGTGCCAGCAGCCAGTCAGACAGGGACGAGACCCAGTACTTC. Its translation is CASSQSDRDETQYF.

A few counts support this clonotype. This chain links TRBV7-9 with TRBJ2-1; D is perhaps TRBD2 (6 bases). V lost 5 bases and J 10 bases, leaving 24 bases between the germline ends. The CDR3 has 16 residues. Germline CDR1 SEHNR, CDR2 FQNEAQ (reference sequence). CDR3 in DNA: TGTGCCAGCAGCCACGGCGTTGCGGGAACCCTCATCGAGCAGTTCTTC. Amino acid sequence: CASSHGVAGTLIEQFF.

This clonotype was seen many times. Written as DNA, the CDR3 is TGTGCCAGCAGTCCCGTGGGAGGATCCTACGAGCAGTACTTC. Its protein is CASSPVGGSYEQYF. The chain uses TRBV12-3 or TRBV12-4 and TRBJ2-7, with a possible D match to TRBD2 (6 bases). This CDR3 comprises 14 residues. Trimming removed 5 bases at V and 1 base at J, with 12 bases between.

The chain employs TRBV5-5 and TRBJ2-5; 7 bases are shared with TRBD1. Germline V lookup: CDR1 SGHKS, CDR2 YYEKEE (reference sequence). CDR3 size: 15 residues. With 3 bases clipped from V and 2 bases from J, the junction kept 7 bases outside the gene matches. The CDR3 DNA sequence: TGTGCCAGCAGCTGGCCCGGGACAGTACAAGAGACCCAGTACTTC. Protein product: CASSWPGTVQETQYF.

This chain uses TRBV19 with TRBJ1-2; D gene unclear. Germline values: CDR1 LNHDA, CDR2 SQIVND (reference sequence). The length of the CDR3 is 13 residues. The germline V and J ends were trimmed by 3 bases and 0 bases, with 5 bases remaining between them. In nucleotides, the CDR3 is TGTGCCAGTAGTATTAGGGCTAACTATGGCTACACCTTC. It yields the protein CASSIRANYGYTF.

A few counts support this clonotype. The gene calls are TRBV25-1 and TRBJ2-2; TRBD1 aligns across 8 bases. The CDR3 is 14 residues long. V shed 4 bases and J 6 bases; nucleotides not matched to a gene: 4. Germline assignment: CDR1 MGHDK and CDR2 SYGVNS. CDR3 sequence: CASSALDRAGELFF. DNA for the CDR3: TGTGCCAGCAGTGCCCTGGACAGGGCCGGGGAGCTGTTTTTT.

This clonotype appeared many times. This chain connects TRBV15 to TRBJ1-3; D perhaps matches TRBD1 (6 bases). This CDR3 region has 16 residues. Germline CDR1 LNHNV, CDR2 YYDKDF (reference sequence). The V end lost 0 bases, the J end lost 2 bases, and 11 bases lay between the germline ends. CDR3 region: CATSRDFQGTGNTIYF. The CDR3 nucleotides are TGTGCCACCAGCAGAGATTTCCAGGGGACTGGAAACACCATATATTTT.

This clonotype was recorded many times. V is TRBV20-1 and J is TRBJ1-5, with 7 bases that match TRBD1. Per the germline V gene, CDR1 is DFQATT and CDR2 is SNEGSKA (reference sequence). The J segment lost 3 bases and the V segment lost 6 bases, leaving 5 bases of the junction unmatched. The CDR3 length is 13 residues. The CDR3 region has the DNA TGCAGTGCCGGGACAGAGATCAATCAGCCCCAGCATTTT. Its protein product is CSAGTEINQPQHF.

This clonotype was counted only a few times. The genes are TRBV20-1 and TRBJ2-7; D not certain. Trimming removed 2 bases from V and 1 base from J, with 9 bases in between. This CDR3 region has 13 residues. Germline V gives CDR1 DFQATT, CDR2 SNEGSKA (reference sequence). The CDR3 protein is CSARNSLSYEQYF. In DNA form, the CDR3 reads TGCAGTGCTAGAAACAGCCTATCCTACGAGCAGTACTTC.

The V call is TRBV29-1, the J call TRBJ2-5; a possible D gene is TRBD1 (6 bases). V lost 4 bases, J lost 2 bases, and 14 bases lay in between. The germline CDR1 and CDR2 sequences are SQVTM and ANQGSEA. The CDR3 spans 14 residues. In nucleotides, the CDR3 is TGCAGCGTTGGTTCAGGGGTGGTTCAAGAGACCCAGTACTTC. Translated: CSVGSGVVQETQYF.

The CDR3 nucleotides read TGCGCCAGCAGCACGAACAAGCCTAGCACAGATACGCAGTATTTT. Its protein is CASSTNKPSTDTQYF. This chain links TRBV5-1 with TRBJ2-3, with D unclear. There are 15 residues in the CDR3. Germline V gene lookup returns CDR1 SGHRS and CDR2 YFSETQ. V gave up 4 bases and J gave up 0 bases, with 12 bases separating them.

The chain has TRBV19 and TRBJ2-5; tentative D call: TRBD2 (7 bases). The CDR3 has 14 residues. The germline gives CDR1 LNHDA, CDR2 SQIVND (reference sequence). V lost 7 bases to trimming and J lost 4 bases, with 16 bases between them. Written as DNA, the CDR3 is TGTGCCAGTATAGAGCGGAGGGGGGGAGAGACCCAGTACTTC. It specifies CASIERRGGETQYF.